The 26 T cell receptor beta chains below all came from one sample that was sequenced in a study of response to subunit inactivated influenza vaccine (dated 2018 in TCRdb). The library was produced with RT-PCR. Sequencing was carried out with an Illumina HiSeq 2500. The public reads were reanalyzed by TCRdb: fastp trimming at Q25, MiXCR alignment, in-frame beta chains only. Rows are unified per CDR3 protein, each entry keeping the most common DNA and genes. The sample table contains roughly 700,000 distinct CDR3 sequences; only one count was recorded for approximately 15% of them. The ten largest make up around 6.5% of the sample. This specimen consisted of PBMCs from blood, obtained 14 to 15 days before vaccination. The origin of the receptors is a man between 50 and 59 years old who received an inactivated influenza vaccine. Donor details come from another sample of the same person, matched by shared clones.

The rearrangement links TRBV4-1 to TRBJ1-5; D is undetermined. Between the trimmed V and J ends, which lost 1 base and 5 bases, there was a span of 15 bases. This CDR3 has 16 amino acids. CDR1 is MGHRA, CDR2 YSYEKL, per germline. The CDR3 nucleotides are TGCGCCAGCAGCCAAGTCCGACTGGGGAACGATCAGCCCCAGCATTTT. It yields the protein CASSQVRLGNDQPQHF.

J is TRBJ2-7 and V is TRBV6-1; 9 bases align to TRBD1. Unmatched junction bases numbered 7, after V lost 6 bases and J lost 7 bases. The CDR3 length is 13 residues. Germline V gene sequence: CDR1 MNHNS, CDR2 SASEGT. CDR3: CASRGTGFGEQYF. The CDR3 DNA sequence: TGTGCCAGCAGGGGGACAGGGTTCGGGGAGCAGTACTTC.

The chain recombines TRBV4-1 with TRBJ2-5; TRBD1 agrees at 7 bases. The CDR3 length is 15 residues. V was clipped by 4 bases and J by 2 bases; unmatched bases: 7. Germline V gene lookup returns CDR1 MGHRA and CDR2 YSYEKL. The CDR3 DNA sequence: TGCGCCAGCAGCCCCACAGGGGCCAGGCAAGAGACCCAGTACTTC. Its translation is CASSPTGARQETQYF.

There are many counts of this clonotype. V is TRBV7-2 and J is TRBJ2-3, with TRBD1 as a possible D gene (6 bases). Germline values: CDR1 SGHTA, CDR2 FQGNSA. V was pared by 5 bases and J by 6 bases, with 12 bases between. This CDR3 has 13 residues. The CDR3 region is CASSRLTGDTQYF. The DNA of the CDR3 is TGTGCCAGCAGCCGACTCACAGGGGATACGCAGTATTTT.

This chain joins TRBV6-2 or TRBV6-3 and TRBJ2-1; no clear D. Deletions cut 0 bases from V and 11 bases from J, with 5 bases between. Germline V gene sequence: CDR1 MNHEY, CDR2 SVGEGT. The CDR3 runs 11 residues. This chain's CDR3 is CASSYSIQQFF. DNA for the CDR3: TGTGCCAGCAGTTACTCGATTCAGCAGTTCTTC.

V gene TRBV20-1 combines with J gene TRBJ1-5; 10 bases align to TRBD1. CDR3 size: 17 residues. V shed 3 bases and J 6 bases; nucleotides not matched to a gene: 14. Per the germline V gene, CDR1 is DFQATT and CDR2 is SNEGSKA (reference sequence). This CDR3 reads CSASNSQTGGRGQPQHF. The CDR3 nucleotides are TGCAGTGCTAGTAACAGTCAGACAGGGGGCCGCGGTCAGCCCCAGCATTTT.

The chain employs TRBV9 and TRBJ2-7; D uncertain. V was pared by 4 bases and J by 2 bases, with 10 bases between. This CDR3 has 13 amino acids. Germline-derived CDR1 and CDR2 are SGDLS and YYNGEE. CDR3 in DNA: TGTGCCAGCAGCCCCCAGGATGCCTACGAGCAGTACTTC. It encodes CASSPQDAYEQYF.

This clonotype appeared a few times. The J gene is TRBJ2-5, the V gene TRBV30; no clear D gene. CDR3 length equals 13 residues. Trimming removed 2 bases at V and 1 base at J, with 8 bases between. Germline assignment: CDR1 GTSNPN and CDR2 SVGIG (reference sequence). In nucleotides, the CDR3 is TGTGCCTGGAGTTTTATTCCCCAAGAGACCCAGTACTTC. Its protein is CAWSFIPQETQYF.

This clonotype was detected ten times or more. CDR3 DNA: TGTGCCAGCAGTTTCCCCGGGACAGGGGGCCTCGGCTCCTATAATTCACCCCTCCACTTT. This codes for CASSFPGTGGLGSYNSPLHF. V and J are TRBV12-3 or TRBV12-4 and TRBJ1-6; 12 positions agree with TRBD1. The CDR3 has 20 amino acids. The V gene end was trimmed by 3 bases and the J gene end by 0 bases; junction bases not matched to a gene: 9.

In its sample, this clonotype was seen a few times. V is TRBV21-1 and J is TRBJ2-1; the table assigns TRBD2, which was not confirmed against the DNA. TRBV21-1 is assigned pseudogene status. The CDR3 spans 16 residues. This CDR3 reads CASSKARPSSYNEQFF. The CDR3 nucleotides read TGTGCCAGCAGCAAAGCCCGGCCCAGCTCCTACAATGAGCAGTTCTTC.

V gene TRBV14 combines with J gene TRBJ2-1; TRBD1 is a possible D gene (6 bases). Per germline, CDR1 SGHDN and CDR2 FVKESK. V lost 0 bases, J lost 5 bases, and 14 bases lay in between. The CDR3 has 16 residues. The DNA for the CDR3 is TGTGCCAGCAGCCAAGATATGGCAGGGGTTGACAATGAGCAGTTCTTC. Amino acid sequence: CASSQDMAGVDNEQFF.

This clonotype was recorded a few times. The V and J genes are TRBV4-2 and TRBJ1-4; 8 bases map to TRBD1. CDR1 LGHNA and CDR2 YNFKEQ come from the germline V gene. The CDR3 contains 15 residues. V trimming: 3 bases; J trimming: 5 bases; junction bases outside the gene matches: 5. CDR3 nucleotides: TGTGCCAGCAGCCAGCCCGGGACAGGAAATGAAAAACTGTTTTTT. It specifies CASSQPGTGNEKLFF.

The V call is TRBV3-1, the J call TRBJ1-1; 8 nucleotides align to TRBD1. Germline V gene data show CDR1 as LGHDT and CDR2 as YNNKEL (reference sequence). V was pared by 4 bases and J by 5 bases, with 9 bases of the junction left unmatched. This CDR3 region has 15 residues. Written as DNA, the CDR3 is TGTGCCAGCAGCCGGCTCCCAGGGGGCGAAACTGAAGCTTTCTTT. This sequence encodes CASSRLPGGETEAFF.

V usage is TRBV30 and J usage is TRBJ2-1, with a weak D call TRBD2 (6 bases). The CDR3 sequence is 13 residues long. Trimming removed 4 bases at V and 4 bases at J, with 11 bases between. Germline CDR1 GTSNPN, CDR2 SVGIG (reference sequence). The CDR3 nucleotides read TGTGCCTGGAAGTCGGGGGTTTACAATGAGCAGTTCTTC. This codes for CAWKSGVYNEQFF.

In this sample, this clonotype turned up a few times. V is TRBV20-1 and J is TRBJ2-7; tentatively, D is TRBD2 (6 bases). The V gene lost 3 bases and the J gene lost 3 bases, with 12 bases spanning the gap. The CDR3 contains 13 residues. Germline loops: CDR1 DFQATT, CDR2 SNEGSKA (reference sequence). The CDR3 sequence: CSASSPSVYEQYF. The CDR3 region has the DNA TGCAGTGCTAGTTCGCCTAGCGTCTACGAGCAGTACTTC.

This clonotype was counted only a few times. The genes are TRBV20-1 and TRBJ2-1; 8 nucleotides agree with TRBD2. This CDR3 has 14 amino acids. CDR1 DFQATT and CDR2 SNEGSKA come from the germline V gene (reference sequence). V was clipped by 5 bases and J by 6 bases; unmatched bases: 9. The CDR3 region has the DNA TGCAGTGCTCCCCTAGCGGGCCTATTCAATGAGCAGTTCTTC. It encodes CSAPLAGLFNEQFF.

This clonotype came up a few times. The chain combines TRBV6-5 with TRBJ1-2, with TRBD1 matching over 7 bases. V gave up 11 bases and J gave up 7 bases; unmatched junction bases: 7. Germline-derived CDR1 and CDR2 are MNHEY and SVGAGI. The CDR3 has 11 residues. As DNA, the CDR3 is TGTGCCGTACGACAGGGTGGTGGCTACACCTTC. It translates to CAVRQGGGYTF.

This clonotype was seen more than once but under ten times. The chain couples TRBV7-9 to TRBJ1-2, with a tentative D call TRBD1 (5 bases). CDR1 and CDR2 (germline): SEHNR, FQNEAQ (reference sequence). CDR3 length: 16 residues. The V and J ends lost 5 bases and 0 bases respectively, with 16 bases between them. The DNA of the CDR3 is TGTGCCAGCAGCCGTACTCCAGGGAACACTAACTATGGCTACACCTTC. Protein product: CASSRTPGNTNYGYTF.

At least ten counts were recorded for this clonotype. This rearrangement joins TRBV12-3 or TRBV12-4 to TRBJ2-7; TRBD2 agrees at 9 bases. With V trimmed by 6 bases and J by 0 bases, 6 bases remained unmatched. There are 15 residues in the CDR3. CDR3 DNA sequence: TGTGCCAGCAGGTGGAGCGGGGGGCCCTCCTACGAGCAGTACTTC. It codes for CASRWSGGPSYEQYF.

In DNA, the CDR3 is TGTGCCAGCAGCTCGGGGACTTCGTTGGATACGCAGTATTTT. Its protein is CASSSGTSLDTQYF. The chain is built from TRBV7-9 and TRBJ2-3, with a tentative D call TRBD2 (6 bases). In germline, CDR1 is SEHNR, CDR2 FQNEAQ (reference sequence). V dropped 4 bases and J dropped 6 bases, with 14 bases sitting between them. The CDR3 length is 14 residues. The complete variable domain, with remaining parts taken from reference TRBV7-9 and TRBJ2-3, reads DTGVSQNPRHKITKRGQNVTFRCDPISEHNRLYWYRQTLGQGPEFLTYFQNEAQLEKSRLLSDRFSAERPKGSFSTLEIQRTEQGDSAMYLCASSSGTSLDTQYFGPGTRLTVL.

This clonotype was counted at least ten times. J is TRBJ2-1 and V is TRBV24-1, with D tentatively TRBD1 (6 bases). Trimming took 9 bases from V and 6 from J, leaving 17 bases between them. The CDR3 length is 14 residues. The germline gives CDR1 KGHDR, CDR2 SFDVKD. CDR3: CATGRGGRGNEQFF. CDR3 coding DNA: TGTGCCACCGGTCGAGGGGGAAGGGGCAATGAGCAGTTCTTC.

This clonotype was detected many times. This chain joins TRBV29-1 and TRBJ2-7; D gene uncertain. This CDR3 region has 13 residues. The germline V gene has CDR1 SQVTM and CDR2 ANQGSEA. V dropped 7 bases and J dropped 2 bases, with 15 bases sitting between them. This CDR3 reads CSARAASAYEQYF. DNA of the CDR3: TGCAGCGCTCGAGCTGCCTCCGCCTACGAGCAGTACTTC.

This clonotype appeared a few times. V and J are TRBV12-3 or TRBV12-4 and TRBJ2-5; 7 positions match TRBD2. There are 17 residues in the CDR3. The junction had 19 bases not matched to a gene; V was cut back by 7 bases and J by 5 bases. CDR3 DNA: TGTGCCAGCACCGGACGACTTGGAGCGGGACTTGGGGAGACCCAGTACTTC. Its translation is CASTGRLGAGLGETQYF.

The genes are TRBV6-5 and TRBJ2-5; D gene unclear. Per the germline V gene, CDR1 is MNHEY and CDR2 is SVGAGI. The germline V and J ends were trimmed by 0 bases and 2 bases, with 10 bases remaining between them. This CDR3 has 15 amino acids. The DNA of the CDR3 is TGTGCCAGCAGTTACTCAGGACGGTTACAAGAGACCCAGTACTTC. This encodes CASSYSGRLQETQYF.

The CDR3 DNA reads TGCGCCAGCAGCTCTGGGACGTCGGCAGTGGCCAAAAACATTCAGTACTTC. Translating gives CASSSGTSAVAKNIQYF. The rearrangement links TRBV5-1 to TRBJ2-4; D could derive from TRBD1 or TRBD2 (5 bases each). Germline lookup yields CDR1 SGHRS and CDR2 YFSETQ. This CDR3 is built from 17 residues. V gave up 3 bases and J gave up 1 base, with 17 bases separating them.

The genes are TRBV12-3 or TRBV12-4 and TRBJ2-1; TRBD2 is a possible D gene (5 bases). Between the trimmed V and J ends, which lost 2 bases and 2 bases, there was a span of 7 bases. CDR3 length: 14 amino acids. DNA of the CDR3: TGTGCCAGCAGTTTATTCGGGACCTACAATGAGCAGTTCTTC. Its translation is CASSLFGTYNEQFF.